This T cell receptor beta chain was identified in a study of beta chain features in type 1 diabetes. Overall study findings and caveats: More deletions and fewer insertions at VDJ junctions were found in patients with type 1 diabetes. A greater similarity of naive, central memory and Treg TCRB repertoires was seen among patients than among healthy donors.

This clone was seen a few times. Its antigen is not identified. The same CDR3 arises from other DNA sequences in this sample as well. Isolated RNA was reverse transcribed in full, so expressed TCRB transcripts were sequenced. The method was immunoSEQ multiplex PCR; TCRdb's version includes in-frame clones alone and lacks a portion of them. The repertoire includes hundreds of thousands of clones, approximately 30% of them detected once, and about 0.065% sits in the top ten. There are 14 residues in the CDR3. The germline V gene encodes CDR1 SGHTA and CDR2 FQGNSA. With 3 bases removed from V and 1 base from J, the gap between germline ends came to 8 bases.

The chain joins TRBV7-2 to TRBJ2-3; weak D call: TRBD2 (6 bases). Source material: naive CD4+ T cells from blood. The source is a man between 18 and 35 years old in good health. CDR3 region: CASSFGGGTDTQYF. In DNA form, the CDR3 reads TGTGCCAGCAGCTTTGGAGGGGGCACAGATACGCAGTATTTT.